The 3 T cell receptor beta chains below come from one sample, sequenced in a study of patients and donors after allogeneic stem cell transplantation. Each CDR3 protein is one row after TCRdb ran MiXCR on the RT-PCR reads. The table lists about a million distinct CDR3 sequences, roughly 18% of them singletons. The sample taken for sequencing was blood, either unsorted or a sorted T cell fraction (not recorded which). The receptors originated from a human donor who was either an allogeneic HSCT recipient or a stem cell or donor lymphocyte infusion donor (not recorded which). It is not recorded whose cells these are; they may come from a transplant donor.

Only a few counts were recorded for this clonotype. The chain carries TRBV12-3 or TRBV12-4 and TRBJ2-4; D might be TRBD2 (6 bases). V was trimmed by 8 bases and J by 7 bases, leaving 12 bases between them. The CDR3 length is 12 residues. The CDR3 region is CASRRVGNIQYF. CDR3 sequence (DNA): TGTGCCAGCCGGAGGGTCGGGAACATTCAGTACTTC.

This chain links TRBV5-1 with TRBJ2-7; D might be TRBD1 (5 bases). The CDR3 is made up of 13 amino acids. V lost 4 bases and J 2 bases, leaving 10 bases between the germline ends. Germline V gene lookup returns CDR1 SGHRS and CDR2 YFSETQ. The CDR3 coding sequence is TGCGCCAGCAGCCAGGACATCGCCTACGAGCAGTACTTC. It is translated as CASSQDIAYEQYF.

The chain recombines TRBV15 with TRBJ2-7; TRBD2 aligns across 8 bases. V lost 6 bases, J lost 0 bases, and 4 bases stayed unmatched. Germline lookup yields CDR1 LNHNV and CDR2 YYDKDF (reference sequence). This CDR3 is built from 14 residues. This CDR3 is CATRSGGSSYEQYF. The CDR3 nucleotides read TGTGCCACCAGAAGCGGGGGCTCCTCCTACGAGCAGTACTTC.